Each of the 32 T cell receptor beta chains below was sequenced from the same sample in a study of blood T cell repertoires in COVID-19. The data were produced by immunoSEQ multiplex PCR, yet TCRdb's version contains in-frame clones alone and is incomplete. The sample carries about 480,000 clones, approximately 92% recorded once. Sequencing was carried out using peripheral blood. Receptors originate from a man between 18 and 35 years old with COVID-19, enrolled during active disease.

V is TRBV2 and J is TRBJ2-7; TRBD1 is a possible D gene (6 bases). Germline V CDR1 and CDR2: SNHLY, FYNNEI. This CDR3 comprises 19 residues. The V end was cut by 2 bases, the J end by 0 bases, with 23 bases between. This CDR3 reads CASSETTRWTAKTSYEQYF. The CDR3 DNA reads as TGTGCCAGCAGTGAAACAACCCGGTGGACAGCCAAGACCTCCTACGAGCAGTACTTC.

For the CDR3, the DNA is TGCGCCAGCAGCTCTGACAGGGGTCTCTATGGCTACACCTTC. Protein: CASSSDRGLYGYTF. V and J are TRBV5-1 and TRBJ1-2, with TRBD1 identical over 8 bases. V lost 3 bases to trimming and J lost 4 bases; unmatched junction nucleotides: 5. The V gene's germline CDR1 is SGHRS and CDR2 YFSETQ. CDR3 size: 14 residues.

This clone was counted a few times. Written as DNA, the CDR3 is TGTGCCAGCAGCACGACAGGGGTAGGGGCCAACGTCCTGACTTTC. Protein sequence: CASSTTGVGANVLTF. This sequence joins TRBV6-5 and TRBJ2-6; 8 positions match TRBD1. The CDR3 runs to 15 residues. J was trimmed by 4 bases and V by 6 bases; bases with no gene match: 5. Germline-derived CDR1 and CDR2 are MNHEY and SVGAGI.

The gene calls are TRBV7-9 and TRBJ2-7; TRBD1 might be the D (5 bases). The ends were cut back, 1 base at V and 3 bases at J, with 10 bases in the middle. CDR1 and CDR2 (germline): SEHNR, FQNEAQ (reference sequence). CDR3 length: 14 amino acids. The CDR3 DNA reads as TGTGCCAGCAGCTTAGGACAGACGGGCTACGAGCAGTACTTC. This sequence encodes CASSLGQTGYEQYF.

The chain combines TRBV24-1 with TRBJ2-1; perhaps TRBD2 as D (7 bases). The CDR3 length is 13 residues. Trimming removed 3 bases from V and 6 bases from J, with 8 bases in between. Germline V gene sequence: CDR1 KGHDR, CDR2 SFDVKD. The CDR3 DNA reads TGTGCCACCAGTGATCGGGGGGCCAATGAGCAGTTCTTC. Translated: CATSDRGANEQFF.

This chain uses TRBV1 with TRBJ2-7; no DNA check was done on the table's D call, TRBD1. TRBV1 is marked as a pseudogene. The CDR3 loop spans 14 amino acids. The CDR3 DNA sequence: TGCACCAGCAGCCAAGATCCAGGGCTAGACGAGCAGTACTTC. Translated, it gives CTSSQDPGLDEQYF.

V gene TRBV7-3 combines with J gene TRBJ2-2, with 12 bases lining up with TRBD2. This CDR3 has 17 residues. V shed 2 bases and J 4 bases; nucleotides not matched to a gene: 5. Germline V gene sequence: CDR1 SGHTA, CDR2 FQGTGA. The CDR3 protein is CASSLSRLAGATGELFF. DNA for the CDR3: TGTGCCAGCAGCTTATCTCGACTAGCGGGAGCCACCGGGGAGCTGTTTTTT.

The rearrangement joins TRBV2 to TRBJ2-5, with TRBD1 as a possible D gene (6 bases). Trimming cost V 9 bases and J 2 bases, with 19 bases left between them. Germline V CDR1 and CDR2: SNHLY, FYNNEI. CDR3 length: 15 amino acids. CDR3 residues: CARTPVGQIQETQYF. The CDR3 coding sequence is TGTGCCAGGACCCCCGTTGGACAGATACAAGAGACCCAGTACTTC.

The rearrangement uses TRBV3-1 (or the pseudogene TRBV3-2) and TRBJ1-3; D is perhaps TRBD1 (6 bases). Trimming removed 7 bases from V and 2 bases from J, with 9 bases in between. The CDR3 has 13 amino acids. Germline values: CDR1 LGHDT, CDR2 YNNKEL (reference sequence). CDR3 in amino acids: CASTGVPGNTIYF. The CDR3 DNA follows: TGTGCCAGCACAGGGGTCCCTGGAAACACCATATATTTT.

The chain links TRBV2 to TRBJ1-1; the D is unclear. The length of the CDR3 is 10 residues. Germline-derived CDR1 and CDR2 are SNHLY and FYNNEI. V was trimmed by 5 bases and J by 6 bases, leaving 4 bases between them. The CDR3 sequence is CASSRAEAFF. The CDR3 nucleotides read TGTGCCAGCAGTCGGGCTGAAGCTTTCTTT.

The V call is TRBV6-2 or TRBV6-3, the J call TRBJ1-4, with D possibly matching TRBD1 (5 bases). The CDR3 runs to 17 residues. Per germline, CDR1 MNHEY and CDR2 SVGEGT. Trimming took 2 bases from V and 0 from J, leaving 13 bases between them. The CDR3 spells CASSYAGLLATNEKLFF. The CDR3 bases are TGTGCCAGCAGTTACGCGGGGCTGCTAGCAACTAATGAAAAACTGTTTTTT.

As to this clone: Other nucleotide sequences in the sample specify the same CDR3. This chain connects TRBV12-3 or TRBV12-4 to TRBJ2-7; D not resolved. The CDR3 runs 13 residues. The V end lost 2 bases, the J end lost 3 bases, and 8 bases lay between the germline ends. The DNA for the CDR3 is TGTGCCAGCAGTTTACGCACTGGCTACGAGCAGTACTTC. Translation: CASSLRTGYEQYF.

This rearrangement joins TRBV11-3 to TRBJ2-1; 10 bases are a match to TRBD2. Trimming at V came to 0 bases and at J to 4 bases, leaving 3 bases not matched to a gene. In germline, CDR1 is SGHNT, CDR2 YENEEA. The CDR3 contains 16 residues. The CDR3 DNA follows: TGTGCCAGCAGCTTAGATCCTAGCGGGGGTTACAATGAGCAGTTCTTC. This encodes CASSLDPSGGYNEQFF.

The V call is TRBV5-6, the J call TRBJ1-1; D unclear. V was pared by 1 base and J by 4 bases, with 8 bases between. The germline V gene encodes CDR1 SGHDT and CDR2 YYEEEE. The CDR3 has 13 amino acids. This CDR3 reads CASSLRSGTEAFF. The CDR3 region has the DNA TGTGCCAGCAGCTTGAGATCAGGCACTGAAGCTTTCTTT. Variable domain in full (rest from reference TRBV5-6 and TRBJ1-1): DAGVTQSPTHLIKTRGQQVTLRCSPKSGHDTVSWYQQALGQGPQFIFQYYEEEERQRGNFPDRFSGHQFPNYSSELNVNALLLGDSALYLCASSLRSGTEAFFGQGTRLTVV.

The chain recombines TRBV19 with TRBJ1-1; D may be TRBD1 (6 bases). CDR1 LNHDA and CDR2 SQIVND come from the germline V gene (reference sequence). CDR3 length equals 16 residues. V was clipped by 9 bases and J by 4 bases, with 24 bases between them. In nucleotides, the CDR3 is TGTGCCAGCAAATATATGGCGGGGGGCTTGAGCACTGAAGCTTTCTTT. This translates into CASKYMAGGLSTEAFF.

This sequence joins TRBV2 and TRBJ2-3; 9 positions agree with TRBD2. Germline assignment: CDR1 SNHLY and CDR2 FYNNEI. After removal of 3 bases from V and 4 bases from J, the junction contained 8 bases not matched to a gene. This CDR3 contains 16 residues. DNA of the CDR3: TGTGCCAGCAGTGACTGGAGGCGGGGGGGTGCAGATACGCAGTATTTT. Translation: CASSDWRRGGADTQYF.

This clone was observed a single time. Here the CDR3 reads CASSAGLAGVGYEQYF. The CDR3 region has the DNA TGTGCCAGCAGCGCGGGACTAGCGGGAGTCGGGTACGAGCAGTACTTC. V usage is TRBV9 and J usage is TRBJ2-7; 14 nucleotides align to TRBD2. The germline CDR1 and CDR2 sequences are SGDLS and YYNGEE. V lost 3 bases, J lost 4 bases, and 6 bases stayed unmatched. The CDR3 sequence is 16 residues long.

This chain joins TRBV24-1 and TRBJ2-1, with TRBD2 identical over 12 bases. Germline trimming cut 4 bases from V and 8 bases from J; bases unmatched to any gene: 8. The CDR3 has 16 amino acids. In germline, CDR1 is KGHDR, CDR2 SFDVKD. CDR3 amino acids: CATSDPTSGRLDEQFF. Here the CDR3 DNA reads TGTGCCACCAGTGACCCCACTAGCGGGAGGTTGGATGAGCAGTTCTTC.

This sequence joins TRBV2 and TRBJ1-6; no reliable D call. Germline-derived CDR1 and CDR2 are SNHLY and FYNNEI. Trimming removed 7 bases at V and 0 bases at J, with 10 bases between. The CDR3 has 15 amino acids. DNA of the CDR3: TGTGCCAGCAAGGAGGGAAACTCCTATAATTCACCCCTCCACTTT. Protein sequence: CASKEGNSYNSPLHF.

The V and J genes are TRBV27 and TRBJ1-5; weak D call: TRBD1 (6 bases). The germline gives CDR1 MNHEY, CDR2 SMNVEV (reference sequence). This CDR3 has 14 amino acids. The germline V and J ends were trimmed by 6 bases and 3 bases, with 12 bases remaining between them. For the CDR3, the DNA is TGTGCCAGCAGCCTTCAGGGGACCAATCAGCCCCAGCATTTT. Residues: CASSLQGTNQPQHF.

There are a few counts of this clone. The chain is built from TRBV6-2 or TRBV6-3 and TRBJ2-4; no clear D. CDR1 MNHEY and CDR2 SVGEGT come from the germline V gene. The CDR3 runs 13 residues. Between the trimmed V and J ends, which lost 4 bases and 5 bases, there was a span of 9 bases. CDR3 sequence (DNA): TGTGCCAGCAGTTTCGTTCCCCAAAACATTCAGTACTTC. Protein sequence: CASSFVPQNIQYF.

This chain connects TRBV3-1 (or the pseudogene TRBV3-2) to TRBJ2-1, with a possible D match to TRBD2 (6 bases). Per germline, CDR1 LGHDT and CDR2 YNNKEL (reference sequence). The V and J ends lost 3 bases and 5 bases respectively, with 8 bases between them. The CDR3 totals 13 residues. The CDR3 DNA reads as TGTGCCAGCAGCCAGGGACTGAACAATGAGCAGTTCTTC. Its protein is CASSQGLNNEQFF.

The chain couples TRBV9 to TRBJ2-2; D gene unclear. The CDR3 spans 14 residues. CDR1 and CDR2 (germline): SGDLS, YYNGEE. Trimming left V 4 bases short and J 3 bases short, with 10 bases between. CDR3 residues: CASSLLSYTGELFF. As DNA, the CDR3 is TGTGCCAGCAGCTTACTCTCCTACACCGGGGAGCTGTTTTTT.

The V call is TRBV25-1, the J call TRBJ1-2; D uncertain. Germline CDR1 and CDR2: MGHDK and SYGVNS. V dropped 3 bases and J dropped 3 bases, with 5 bases sitting between them. This CDR3 is built from 12 residues. CDR3 amino acids: CASSDPYYGYTF. DNA of the CDR3: TGTGCCAGCAGTGATCCGTACTATGGCTACACCTTC.

The V call is TRBV7-3, the J call TRBJ2-3; D remains unclear. This CDR3 is built from 15 residues. Trimming left V 5 bases short and J 4 bases short, with 16 bases between. Germline V lookup: CDR1 SGHTA, CDR2 FQGTGA. CDR3 loop: CASSPWASGADTQYF. In nucleotides, the CDR3 is TGTGCCAGCAGCCCCTGGGCCAGTGGCGCAGATACGCAGTATTTT.

V gene TRBV7-2 combines with J gene TRBJ1-2, with 8 nucleotides matching TRBD1. This CDR3 is 15 amino acids long. Germline V CDR1 and CDR2: SGHTA, FQGNSA. V lost 5 bases to trimming and J lost 4 bases; unmatched junction nucleotides: 9. The CDR3: CASSHQQGGGYGYTF. The CDR3 nucleotides are TGTGCCAGCAGCCACCAACAGGGGGGCGGCTATGGCTACACCTTC.

This chain uses TRBV11-2 with TRBJ2-6; tentatively, D is TRBD1 (6 bases). CDR3 length: 19 residues. Trimming cost V 4 bases and J 2 bases, with 21 bases left between them. Per the germline V gene, CDR1 is SGHAT and CDR2 is FQNNGV. The CDR3 reads CASSSIRGVLPPGANVLTF. The CDR3 bases are TGTGCCAGCAGCTCGATCAGGGGCGTCCTCCCTCCTGGGGCCAACGTCCTGACTTTC.

V is TRBV18 and J is TRBJ2-7, with D possibly being TRBD2 (5 bases). V was pared by 3 bases and J by 2 bases, with 11 bases between. CDR3 length: 14 amino acids. Per the germline V gene, CDR1 is KGHSH and CDR2 is LQKENI. This CDR3 reads CASSPSVGTYEQYF. The CDR3 bases are TGTGCCAGCTCACCTAGCGTTGGAACCTACGAGCAGTACTTC.

This clone was seen a few times. The chain employs TRBV7-8 and TRBJ2-3; 10 positions match TRBD2. CDR3 length: 18 amino acids. V dropped 4 bases and J dropped 2; count of bases not matched to a gene: 12. Germline CDR1 SGHVS, CDR2 FQNEAQ. CDR3 sequence: CASSSPAGGTSDTDTQYF. CDR3 DNA: TGTGCCAGCAGCTCGCCCGCAGGTGGGACTAGCGACACAGATACGCAGTATTTT.

The chain combines TRBV20-1 with TRBJ2-1, with 7 bases lining up with TRBD2. The V and J ends lost 6 bases and 10 bases, in that order; junction bases with no gene match: 6. This CDR3 is 11 amino acids long. Germline V gives CDR1 DFQATT, CDR2 SNEGSKA (reference sequence). The CDR3, as DNA: TGCAGTGCCGAGAGCGGGAAGGAGCAGTTCTTC. Encoded protein: CSAESGKEQFF.

V is TRBV10-3 and J is TRBJ2-5; TRBD2 is a possible D gene (6 bases). Germline V lookup: CDR1 ENHRY, CDR2 SYGVKD. The CDR3 is 12 amino acids. Trimming cost V 2 bases and J 5 bases, with 6 bases left between them. The CDR3 coding sequence is TGTGCCATCAGTGAGCGGGAGGAGACCCAGTACTTC. Residues: CAISEREETQYF.

The table lists this clone with a count of one. This chain links TRBV19 with TRBJ1-3, with 8 bases fitting TRBD1. From germline, CDR1 is LNHDA and CDR2 SQIVND (reference sequence). There are 15 residues in the CDR3. V was clipped by 3 bases and J by 3 bases; unmatched bases: 4. CDR3 protein: CASSISGTGGNTIYF. CDR3 nucleotide sequence: TGTGCCAGTAGTATCTCGGGGACAGGTGGAAACACCATATATTTT.